One sample yielded the 7 T cell receptor beta chains listed below, sequenced in a study of T-cell reconstitution after alpha-beta-depleted transplantation in children. Preparation of the TCRbeta library used unique molecular identifiers. In TCRdb, the PCR reads were re-called with MiXCR into one record per CDR3 protein. Found here are 90,000 to 120,000 distinct CDR3 sequences, roughly 6.1% of them singletons; the top ten hold roughly 25%. The starting material was PBMCs, mostly from graft donor cells, obtained 360 days after TCRalphabeta/CD19-depleted stem cell transplant. The receptors come from a male patient between 2 and 10 years old who had a stem cell transplant for acute lymphoblastic leukemia, so the T cells may come from the graft donor.

This clonotype has at least ten counts. The chain recombines TRBV2 with TRBJ1-1; 9 bases agree with TRBD1. J was trimmed by 6 bases and V by 6 bases; bases with no gene match: 17. The length of the CDR3 is 17 residues. Per the germline V gene, CDR1 is SNHLY and CDR2 is FYNNEI. Written as DNA, the CDR3 is TGTGCCAGCAGCTTCTTGACCCCGGGACAGGGAAATTCTGAAGCTTTCTTT. It codes for CASSFLTPGQGNSEAFF.

This clonotype was observed many times. The chain links TRBV6-2 or TRBV6-3 to TRBJ2-1; the D gene is possibly TRBD1 (5 bases). The CDR3 length is 18 residues. Trimming cost V 0 bases and J 4 bases, with 19 bases left between them. Per the germline V gene, CDR1 is MNHEY and CDR2 is SVGEGT. The CDR3 DNA reads as TGTGCCAGCAGTTACTCAATTAGTTCCGGACAACAGTACAATGAGCAGTTCTTC. Its protein is CASSYSISSGQQYNEQFF.

In this sample, this clonotype turned up many times. The chain employs TRBV29-1 and TRBJ2-7; D perhaps matches TRBD1 (6 bases). This CDR3 is built from 15 residues. The germline V and J ends were trimmed by 0 bases and 0 bases, with 12 bases remaining between them. CDR1 and CDR2 from the germline V gene are SQVTM and ANQGSEA. The DNA for the CDR3 is TGCAGCGTTGAAGACGCCAGGGGTCCCTCCTACGAGCAGTACTTC. Its translation: CSVEDARGPSYEQYF.

The table lists this clonotype with many counts. V gene TRBV6-1 combines with J gene TRBJ2-1, with TRBD2 identical over 11 bases. This CDR3 has 15 residues. CDR1 is MNHNS, CDR2 SASEGT, per germline. The trim removed 7 bases at V and 7 bases at J, leaving 9 bases unmatched. In DNA, the CDR3 is TGTGCCAGCACGCCCGGACTAGCGGGTCGGAATGAGCAGTTCTTC. Translation gives CASTPGLAGRNEQFF.

This clonotype was seen repeatedly, ten times or more. This chain connects TRBV10-3 to TRBJ2-7; D gene unclear. V lost 4 bases and J 5 bases, leaving 9 bases between the germline ends. The germline gives CDR1 ENHRY, CDR2 SYGVKD. The CDR3 totals 12 residues. The CDR3 region has the DNA TGTGCCATCAGTGGATACTCGGACGAGCAGTACTTC. It specifies CAISGYSDEQYF.

This clonotype appeared many times. This chain joins TRBV25-1 and TRBJ1-4; weak D call: TRBD1 (5 bases). CDR3 length equals 14 residues. Trimming left V 4 bases short and J 8 bases short, with 14 bases between. Germline loops: CDR1 MGHDK, CDR2 SYGVNS. CDR3 sequence (DNA): TGTGCCAGCAGTGGCGGGGCAAATAGGGAAAAACTGTTTTTT. This encodes CASSGGANREKLFF.

This chain joins TRBV13 and TRBJ2-1; possibly TRBD2 for D (6 bases). Germline values: CDR1 PRHDT, CDR2 FYEKMQ (reference sequence). V lost 4 bases to trimming and J lost 5 bases, with 18 bases between them. The CDR3 loop spans 16 amino acids. Written as DNA, the CDR3 is TGTGCCAGCAGCTCAAGTCCAGGAGGGCCTAACAATGAGCAGTTCTTC. Its translation: CASSSSPGGPNNEQFF.